These 16 T cell receptor beta chains share one sample of origin, sequenced in a study of T cell changes during pregnancy in multiple sclerosis. Generated by immunoSEQ multiplex PCR, the TCRdb table keeps only in-frame clones and is missing some. The profile shows 40,000 to 45,000 clones, 85% to 95% of them singletons. Source material: peripheral blood. The receptors were sampled from a female donor with multiple sclerosis, enrolled in a pregnancy study.

The chain combines TRBV7-2 with TRBJ1-4, with unresolved D. Germline CDR1 reads SGHTA; CDR2 reads FQGNSA. The CDR3 covers 15 residues. V gave up 2 bases and J gave up 0 bases, with 7 bases separating them. CDR3: CASSLTASTNEKLFF. CDR3 bases: TGTGCCAGCAGCTTAACTGCCTCAACTAATGAAAAACTGTTTTTT.

This clone has only a few counts. This sequence joins TRBV5-6 and TRBJ2-5, with 8 bases identical to TRBD2. V lost 4 bases to trimming and J lost 4 bases; unmatched junction nucleotides: 12. The germline V gene has CDR1 SGHDT and CDR2 YYEEEE. There are 16 residues in the CDR3. CDR3 in DNA: TGTGCCAGCAGCGCCTCAGCGGGAGCATTTCCAGAGACCCAGTACTTC. Its translation is CASSASAGAFPETQYF. Looking up the rest from reference TRBV5-6 and TRBJ2-5 gives the full variable domain: DAGVTQSPTHLIKTRGQQVTLRCSPKSGHDTVSWYQQALGQGPQFIFQYYEEEERQRGNFPDRFSGHQFPNYSSELNVNALLLGDSALYLCASSASAGAFPETQYFGPGTRLLVL.

The chain recombines TRBV6-1 with TRBJ2-5, with TRBD2 matching 7 bases. The DNA end is a closer match to TRBJ2-7, so the J assignment may be wrong. Germline CDR1 reads MNHNS; CDR2 reads SASEGT. There are 14 residues in the CDR3. The CDR3: CASRESGTGYEQYF. The CDR3 DNA reads as TGTGCCAGCAGGGAGAGCGGGACTGGCTACGAGCAGTACTTC.

CDR3 sequence: CASSKASGANVLTF. The DNA for the CDR3 is TGTGCCAGCAGCAAAGCGAGTGGGGCCAACGTCCTGACTTTC. The V call is TRBV5-4, the J call TRBJ2-6, with D hard to call. CDR3 length equals 14 residues. Germline CDR1 SGHNT, CDR2 YYREEE (reference sequence). V lost 4 bases, J lost 3 bases, and 8 bases lay in between.

The chain joins TRBV30 to TRBJ2-7, with 7 bases identical to TRBD2. This CDR3 contains 16 residues. CDR1 is GTSNPN and CDR2 is SVGIG in the germline V gene (reference sequence). J gave up 0 bases and V 2 bases, and 10 bases lay outside the gene matches. Here the CDR3 DNA reads TGTGCCTGGAGTCCCCGTTGGGGGGGGAACTCCTACGAGCAGTACTTC. Protein sequence: CAWSPRWGGNSYEQYF.

The chain recombines TRBV9 with TRBJ2-1; D gene unclear. Germline assignment: CDR1 SGDLS and CDR2 YYNGEE. This CDR3 spans 12 amino acids. Deletions cut 2 bases from V and 13 bases from J, with 13 bases between. CDR3: CASSVIDGLQFF. CDR3 nucleotide sequence: TGTGCCAGCAGCGTTATCGACGGGTTACAGTTCTTC.

The chain couples TRBV29-1 to TRBJ1-1; 8 nucleotides match TRBD1. Germline CDR1 and CDR2: SQVTM and ANQGSEA. CDR3 size: 13 residues. The J segment lost 5 bases and the V segment lost 4 bases, leaving 6 bases of the junction unmatched. For the CDR3, the DNA is TGCAGCGTTGCCCGACAGGGGAGGACTGAAGCTTTCTTT. It encodes CSVARQGRTEAFF.

The V gene is TRBV4-1, the J gene TRBJ1-3; perhaps TRBD1 as D (5 bases). Germline V gene lookup returns CDR1 MGHRA and CDR2 YSYEKL. Trimming shortened V by 5 bases and J by 1 base, and 9 bases separated the two germline ends. The CDR3 consists of 14 residues. CDR3 sequence reads: CASSRGRSGNTIYF. The CDR3 DNA is TGCGCCAGCAGCAGGGGACGGTCTGGAAACACCATATATTTT.

V and J are TRBV11-2 and TRBJ1-3; D gene unclear. Germline-derived CDR1 and CDR2 are SGHAT and FQNNGV. The CDR3 consists of 16 residues. Between the trimmed V and J ends, which lost 1 base and 0 bases, there was a span of 10 bases. DNA of the CDR3: TGTGCCAGCAGCTTAGGCTTGGGGAGCTCTGGAAACACCATATATTTT. Its translation: CASSLGLGSSGNTIYF.

The V gene is TRBV6-5, the J gene TRBJ2-5, with 8 bases aligning to TRBD2. Germline V CDR1 and CDR2: MNHEY, SVGAGI. The CDR3 contains 16 residues. After removal of 2 bases from V and 4 bases from J, the junction contained 9 bases not matched to a gene. The DNA of the CDR3 is TGTGCCAGCAGTTACCGAACAACTAGCGGCGGAGAGACCCAGTACTTC. Its protein product is CASSYRTTSGGETQYF.

The V and J genes are TRBV29-1 and TRBJ2-7; D gene ambiguous. CDR1 and CDR2 from the germline V gene are SQVTM and ANQGSEA. This CDR3 has 12 residues. Deletions cut 1 base from V and 0 bases from J, with 4 bases between. The CDR3 nucleotides read TGCAGCGTTGAAGGGCTCTCCTACGAGCAGTACTTC. This encodes CSVEGLSYEQYF.

This clone is a singleton in its sample. The chain recombines TRBV30 with TRBJ2-7; D might be TRBD1 or TRBD2, each matching 6 bases. This CDR3 has 13 amino acids. Germline V gives CDR1 GTSNPN, CDR2 SVGIG (reference sequence). V was pared by 2 bases and J by 6 bases, with 14 bases between. CDR3 sequence: CAWSYRDLSEQYF. The CDR3 DNA follows: TGTGCCTGGAGTTACAGGGACTTAAGCGAGCAGTACTTC.

J is TRBJ1-4 and V is TRBV29-1; 11 nucleotides line up with TRBD1. The V and J ends lost 4 bases and 8 bases, in that order; junction bases with no gene match: 3. The CDR3 is 13 residues long. Germline V gives CDR1 SQVTM, CDR2 ANQGSEA. The CDR3 spells CSVAGTGGEKLFF. CDR3 sequence (DNA): TGCAGCGTTGCCGGGACAGGGGGAGAAAAACTGTTTTTT.

The DNA for the CDR3 is TGCGCCAGCAGCCCGGGGACGGGCTCCTACAATGAGCAGTTCTTC. Translating it yields CASSPGTGSYNEQFF. V usage is TRBV10-1 and J usage is TRBJ2-1; D may be TRBD1 or TRBD2 (5 bases each). There are 15 residues in the CDR3. The germline V gene encodes CDR1 WNHNN and CDR2 SYGVQD (reference sequence). Trimming took 6 bases from V and 0 from J, leaving 12 bases between them.

CDR3: CASSEVFGDTPAPYF. Written as DNA, the CDR3 is TGTGCCAGCAGTGAAGTTTTTGGTGACACCCCCGCGCCGTACTTC. The chain combines TRBV6-1 with TRBJ2-5; D uncertain. Trimming took 1 base from V and 13 from J, leaving 22 bases between them. The CDR3 totals 15 residues. CDR1 and CDR2 (germline): MNHNS, SASEGT.

J is TRBJ2-7 and V is TRBV5-8; D could derive from TRBD1 or TRBD2 (5 bases each). Per germline, CDR1 SGHTS and CDR2 YDEGEE. The CDR3 is made up of 13 amino acids. V was trimmed by 1 base and J by 2 bases, leaving 7 bases between them. CDR3 loop: CASSLWGTYEQYF. CDR3 nucleotides: TGTGCCAGCAGCTTGTGGGGGACCTACGAGCAGTACTTC.